The rows below give T cell receptor beta chains drawn from one sample of a study of T cell repertoires in cytomegalovirus infection. A single record per CDR3 protein comes from TCRdb applying MiXCR to the reads. The repertoire has 150,000 to 200,000 distinct CDR3 sequences, under 25% of them found once; the top ten carry about 2.9%. Sequencing was carried out using PBMCs. These receptors all stem from a human donor in good health (CMV status not recorded). Some clones in this sample may be carry-over from other donors' samples. The CDR3 runs from the conserved cysteine through the conserved F or W. D genes are given only for firm matches. Expanded clones are given a class, and other clones once, few, many or no size at all.

v_gene	d_gene	abundance	j_gene	CDR3nt	CDR3aa
TRBV24-1	-	-	TRBJ1-5	TGTGCCACCAGTGACCTCCACAGGGTCACGCAGCCCCAGCATTTT	CATSDLHRVTQPQHF
TRBV7-2	-	once	TRBJ2-5	TGTGCCAGCAGCCGTTTTCAAGAGACCCAGTACTTC	CASSRFQETQYF
TRBV24-1	-	-	TRBJ1-5	TGTGCCACCAGTGACACACAGGGCGGACCCCAGCATTTT	CATSDTQGGPQHF
TRBV29-1	-	few	TRBJ1-2	TGCAGCGTTGATTTGGGCGCTAATGGCTACACCTTC	CSVDLGANGYTF
TRBV12-3/TRBV12-4	TRBD2	few	TRBJ2-1	TGTGCCAGCAGTCGCTCTCTACTAGCGGGGGCTTACAATGAGCAGTTCTTC	CASSRSLLAGAYNEQFF
TRBV7-6	-	-	TRBJ2-1	TGTGCCAGCAGCTTGGCGGAGCAGTTCTTC	CASSLAEQFF
TRBV28	TRBD2	-	TRBJ2-1	TGTGCCAGCCAACGACGCGGCGGGAGGGCCCCCTACAATGAGCAGTTCTTC	CASQRRGGRAPYNEQFF
TRBV28	-	-	TRBJ1-1	TGTGCCAGCAGTTTATACGGACCGACAGGCGAAGCTTTCTTT	CASSLYGPTGEAFF
TRBV19	-	once	TRBJ2-3	TGTGCCAGTAGCCCCCTGGTAGGAGCAGATACGCAGTATTTT	CASSPLVGADTQYF
TRBV7-8	-	many	TRBJ1-5	TGTGCCAGCAGCTTCGGGAGCAATCAGCCCCAGCATTTT	CASSFGSNQPQHF
TRBV12-3/TRBV12-4	-	few	TRBJ1-2	TGTGCCAGCAGTTTAACGACAGGCGTAGGAGGCTACACCTTC	CASSLTTGVGGYTF
TRBV7-9	-	many	TRBJ2-5	TGTGCCAGCAGCTCCTACCTACTGAGCCAAGAGACCCAGTACTTC	CASSSYLLSQETQYF
TRBV19	-	-	TRBJ1-1	TGTGCCAGTAGTGCCTGGGACGGAATGAACACTGAAGCTTTCTTT	CASSAWDGMNTEAFF
TRBV6-2/TRBV6-3	TRBD2	many	TRBJ2-7	TGTGCCAGCAGTCTAGCGGGAGGCCTCTACGAGCAGTACTTC	CASSLAGGLYEQYF
TRBV18	TRBD2	-	TRBJ2-3	TGTGCCAGCCCCGGGACTAGCGGGAGGACAGATACGCAGTATTTT	CASPGTSGRTDTQYF
TRBV30	TRBD2	-	TRBJ2-1	TGTGCCCGCCGGGGACTAGCGGGACGGGAGCAGTTCTTC	CARRGLAGREQFF
TRBV14	-	-	TRBJ2-1	TGTGCCAGCAGCCCGATGGGGGTCCTTCCCTACAATGAGCAGTTCTTC	CASSPMGVLPYNEQFF
TRBV6-1	TRBD1	-	TRBJ1-1	TGTGCCACCAGTGAGAGACAGGGCCTGAACACTGAAGCTTTCTTT	CATSERQGLNTEAFF
TRBV12-3/TRBV12-4	-	-	TRBJ1-1	TGTACCAGCACCCTATCTAAGAGCACTGAAGCTTTCTTT	CTSTLSKSTEAFF
TRBV5-4	-	-	TRBJ1-2	TGTGCCAGCAGCTCGGACGGGACTAACTATGGCTACACCTTC	CASSSDGTNYGYTF
TRBV27	TRBD1	few	TRBJ1-1	TGTGCCAGCAGTCTCTCGACAGGGGCCGAAGCTTTCTTT	CASSLSTGAEAFF
TRBV20-1	TRBD2	-	TRBJ2-1	TGCAGTGCTAGCGCTAGCGGAGCCTACAATGAGCAGTTCTTC	CSASASGAYNEQFF
TRBV7-8	-	-	TRBJ1-2	TGTGCCAGCAGCTTGAGGGTTTCGGGGGGCTACACCTTC	CASSLRVSGGYTF
TRBV24-1	-	-	TRBJ2-1	TGTACCACCAGTGATTCTGCGGTGACCGCCGGTAGCTCCTACAATGAGCAGTTCTTC	CTTSDSAVTAGSSYNEQFF
TRBV7-6	-	-	TRBJ2-7	TGTGCCAGCAGCAATACATGGGGGACCTACGAGCAGTACTTC	CASSNTWGTYEQYF
TRBV6-2/TRBV6-3	TRBD1	few	TRBJ2-3	TGTGCCAGCAGTTGGTCGCTTCCGGGACAGAGCAACACAGATACGCAGTATTTT	CASSWSLPGQSNTDTQYF
TRBV29-1	TRBD2	-	TRBJ2-3	TGCAGCGCTGATGGCGGACTAGCGGGGGGCGATACGCAGTATTTT	CSADGGLAGGDTQYF
TRBV3-1	-	-	TRBJ1-2	TGTGCCAGCAGCCAAGGAATGGTAGCTAACTATGGCTACACCTTC	CASSQGMVANYGYTF
TRBV6-6	-	few	TRBJ1-1	TGTGCCAGCAGCCCGCCGTCGGGGGTGCCTGAAGCTTTCTTT	CASSPPSGVPEAFF
TRBV6-1	TRBD1	-	TRBJ1-1	TGTGCCAGCAGTGAAACAGGGGCGAACACTGAAGCTTTCTTT	CASSETGANTEAFF